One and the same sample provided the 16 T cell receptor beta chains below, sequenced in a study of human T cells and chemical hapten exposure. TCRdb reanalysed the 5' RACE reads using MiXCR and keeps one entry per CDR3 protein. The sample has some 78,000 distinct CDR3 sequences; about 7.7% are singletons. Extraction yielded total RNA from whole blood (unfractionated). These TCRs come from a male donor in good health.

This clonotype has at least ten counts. CDR3 nucleotide sequence: TGCAGTGCTAGAGATATCCAGTGGGACAGAGATGAGCAGTTCTTC. Its protein is CSARDIQWDRDEQFF. The chain joins TRBV20-1 to TRBJ2-1; 7 nucleotides agree with TRBD1. The CDR3 spans 15 residues. V dropped 0 bases and J dropped 8; count of bases not matched to a gene: 10. The germline gives CDR1 DFQATT, CDR2 SNEGSKA (reference sequence).

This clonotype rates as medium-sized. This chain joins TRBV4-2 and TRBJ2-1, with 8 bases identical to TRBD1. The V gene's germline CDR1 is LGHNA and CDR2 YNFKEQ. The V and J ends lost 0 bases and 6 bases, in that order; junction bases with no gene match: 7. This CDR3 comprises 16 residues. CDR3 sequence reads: CASSQDIEQGGNEQFF. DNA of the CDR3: TGTGCCAGCAGCCAAGATATCGAACAGGGGGGCAATGAGCAGTTCTTC.

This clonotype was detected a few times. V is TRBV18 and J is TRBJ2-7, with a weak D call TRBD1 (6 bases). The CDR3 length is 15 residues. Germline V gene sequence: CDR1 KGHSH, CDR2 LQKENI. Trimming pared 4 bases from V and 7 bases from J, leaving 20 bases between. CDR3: CASSQPTGPLGEQYF. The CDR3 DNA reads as TGTGCCAGCTCACAGCCGACAGGCCCCCTCGGGGAGCAGTACTTC.

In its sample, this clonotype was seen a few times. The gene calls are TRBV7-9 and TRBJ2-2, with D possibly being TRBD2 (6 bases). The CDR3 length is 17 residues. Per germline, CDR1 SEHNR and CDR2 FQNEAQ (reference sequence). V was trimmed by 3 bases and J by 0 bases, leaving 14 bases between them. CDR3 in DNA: TGTGCCAGCAGCTTCCGGGGGTCAACCTCGAACACCGGGGAGCTGTTTTTT. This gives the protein CASSFRGSTSNTGELFF. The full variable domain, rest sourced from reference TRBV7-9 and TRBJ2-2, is DTGVSQNPRHKITKRGQNVTFRCDPISEHNRLYWYRQTLGQGPEFLTYFQNEAQLEKSRLLSDRFSAERPKGSFSTLEIQRTEQGDSAMYLCASSFRGSTSNTGELFFGEGSRLTVL.

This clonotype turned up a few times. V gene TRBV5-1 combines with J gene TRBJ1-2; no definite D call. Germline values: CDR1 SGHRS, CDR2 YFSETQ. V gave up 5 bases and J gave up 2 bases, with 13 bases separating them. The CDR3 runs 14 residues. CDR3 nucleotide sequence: TGCGCCAGCAGTTGGGATAACACAAACTATGGCTACACCTTC. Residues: CASSWDNTNYGYTF.

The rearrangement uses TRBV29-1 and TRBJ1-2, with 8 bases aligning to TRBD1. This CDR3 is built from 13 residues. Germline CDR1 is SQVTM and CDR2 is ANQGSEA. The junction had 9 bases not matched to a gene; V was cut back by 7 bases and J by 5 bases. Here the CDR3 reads CSALTGGSYGYTF. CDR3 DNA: TGCAGCGCCCTAACAGGGGGATCGTATGGCTACACCTTC.

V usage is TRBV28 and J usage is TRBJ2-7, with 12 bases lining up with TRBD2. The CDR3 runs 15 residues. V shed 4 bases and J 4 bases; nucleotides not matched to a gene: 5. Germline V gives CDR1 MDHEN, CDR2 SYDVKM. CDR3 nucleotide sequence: TGTGCCAGCAGTTCGACTAGCGGGAGTGGATACGAGCAGTACTTC. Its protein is CASSSTSGSGYEQYF.

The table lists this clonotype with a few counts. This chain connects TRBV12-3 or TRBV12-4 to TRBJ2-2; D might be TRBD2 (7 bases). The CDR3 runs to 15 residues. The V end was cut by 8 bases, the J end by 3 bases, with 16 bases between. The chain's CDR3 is CASLRGGRDTGELFF. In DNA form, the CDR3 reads TGTGCCAGCTTGAGGGGGGGGCGGGACACCGGGGAGCTGTTTTTT.

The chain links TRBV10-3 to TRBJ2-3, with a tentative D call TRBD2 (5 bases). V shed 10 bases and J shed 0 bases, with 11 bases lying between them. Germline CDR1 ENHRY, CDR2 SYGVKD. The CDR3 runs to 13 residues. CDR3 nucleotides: TGTGCCACCCGGACTGCTAGCACAGATACGCAGTATTTT. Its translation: CATRTASTDTQYF.

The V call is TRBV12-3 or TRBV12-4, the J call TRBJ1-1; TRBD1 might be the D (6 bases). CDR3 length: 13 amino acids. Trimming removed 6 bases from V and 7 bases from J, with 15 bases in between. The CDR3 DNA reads TGTGCCAGCAGCCTACAGGGTAGGATTGAAGCTTTCTTT. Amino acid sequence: CASSLQGRIEAFF.

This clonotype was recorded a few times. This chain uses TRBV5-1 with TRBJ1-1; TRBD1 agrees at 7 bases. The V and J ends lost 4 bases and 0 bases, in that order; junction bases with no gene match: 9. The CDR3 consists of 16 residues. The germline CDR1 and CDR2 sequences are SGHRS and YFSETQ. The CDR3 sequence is CASSPLPGQMNTEAFF. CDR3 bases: TGCGCCAGCAGCCCCCTACCGGGACAGATGAACACTGAAGCTTTCTTT.

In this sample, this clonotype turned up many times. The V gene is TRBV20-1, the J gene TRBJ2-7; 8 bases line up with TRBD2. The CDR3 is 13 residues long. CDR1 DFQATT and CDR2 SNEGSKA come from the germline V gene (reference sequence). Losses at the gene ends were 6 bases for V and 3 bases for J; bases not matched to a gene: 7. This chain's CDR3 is CSAPAGGGYEQYF. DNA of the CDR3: TGCAGTGCCCCCGCCGGGGGGGGCTACGAGCAGTACTTC.

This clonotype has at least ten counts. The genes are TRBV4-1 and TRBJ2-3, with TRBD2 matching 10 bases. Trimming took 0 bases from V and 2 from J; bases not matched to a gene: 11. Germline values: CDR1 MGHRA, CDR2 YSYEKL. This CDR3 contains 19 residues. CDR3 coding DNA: TGCGCCAGCAGCCAAGATTGGCTAGCGGGAGCGGCTCCCACAGATACGCAGTATTTT. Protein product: CASSQDWLAGAAPTDTQYF.

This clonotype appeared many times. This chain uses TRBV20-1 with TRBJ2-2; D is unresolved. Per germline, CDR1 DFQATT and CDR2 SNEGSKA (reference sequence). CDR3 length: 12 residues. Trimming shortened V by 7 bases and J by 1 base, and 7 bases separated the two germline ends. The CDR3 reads CSVGRNTGELFF. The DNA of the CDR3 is TGCAGTGTAGGGCGGAACACCGGGGAGCTGTTTTTT.

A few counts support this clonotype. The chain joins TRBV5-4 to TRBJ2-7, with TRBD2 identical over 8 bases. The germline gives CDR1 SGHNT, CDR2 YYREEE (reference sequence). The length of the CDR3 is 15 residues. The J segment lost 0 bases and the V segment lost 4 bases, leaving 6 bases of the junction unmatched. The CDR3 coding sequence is TGTGCCAGCAGCATTAGCGGGGTGAGCTCCTACGAGCAGTACTTC. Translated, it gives CASSISGVSSYEQYF. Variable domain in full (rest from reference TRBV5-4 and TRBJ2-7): ETGVTQSPTHLIKTRGQQVTLRCSSQSGHNTVSWYQQALGQGPQFIFQYYREEENGRGNFPPRFSGLQFPNYSSELNVNALELDDSALYLCASSISGVSSYEQYFGPGTRLTVT.

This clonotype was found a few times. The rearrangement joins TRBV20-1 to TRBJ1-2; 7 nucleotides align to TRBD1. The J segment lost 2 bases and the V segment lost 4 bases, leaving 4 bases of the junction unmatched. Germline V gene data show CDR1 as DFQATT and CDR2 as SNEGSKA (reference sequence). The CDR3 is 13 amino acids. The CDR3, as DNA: TGCAGTGCTAATGGGGGACAGAACTATGGCTACACCTTC. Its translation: CSANGGQNYGYTF.